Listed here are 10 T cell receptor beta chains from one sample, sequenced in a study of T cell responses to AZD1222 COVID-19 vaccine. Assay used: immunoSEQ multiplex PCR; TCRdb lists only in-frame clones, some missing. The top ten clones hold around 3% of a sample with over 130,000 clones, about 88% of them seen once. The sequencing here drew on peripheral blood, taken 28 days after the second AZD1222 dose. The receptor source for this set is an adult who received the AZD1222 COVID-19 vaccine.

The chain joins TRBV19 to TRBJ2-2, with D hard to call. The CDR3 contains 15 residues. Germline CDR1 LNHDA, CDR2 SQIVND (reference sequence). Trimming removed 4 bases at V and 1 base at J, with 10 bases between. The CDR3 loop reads CASSTPPLNTGELFF. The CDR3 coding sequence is TGTGCCAGTAGTACTCCGCCGTTGAACACCGGGGAGCTGTTTTTT.

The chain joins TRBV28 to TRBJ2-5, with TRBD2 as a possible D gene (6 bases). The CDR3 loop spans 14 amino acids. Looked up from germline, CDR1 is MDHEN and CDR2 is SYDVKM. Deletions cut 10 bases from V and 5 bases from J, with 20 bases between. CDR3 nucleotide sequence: TGTGCCACTACCCCTGGAGGGATTCGCGAGACCCAGTACTTC. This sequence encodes CATTPGGIRETQYF.

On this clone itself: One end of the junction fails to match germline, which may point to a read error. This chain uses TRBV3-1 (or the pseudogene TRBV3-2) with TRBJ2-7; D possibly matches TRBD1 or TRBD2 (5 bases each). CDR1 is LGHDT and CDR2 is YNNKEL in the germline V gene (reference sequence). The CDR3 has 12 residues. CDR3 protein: CASSQDQGVTLF. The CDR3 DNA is TGTGCCAGCAGCCAAGATCAGGGAGTTACTCTGTTC.

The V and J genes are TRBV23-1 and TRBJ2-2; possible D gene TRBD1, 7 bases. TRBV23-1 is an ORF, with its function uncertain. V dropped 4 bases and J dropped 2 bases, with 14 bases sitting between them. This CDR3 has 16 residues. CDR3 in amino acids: CASSPRDSPNTGELFF. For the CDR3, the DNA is TGCGCCAGCAGTCCGCGGGACAGTCCCAACACCGGGGAGCTGTTTTTT.

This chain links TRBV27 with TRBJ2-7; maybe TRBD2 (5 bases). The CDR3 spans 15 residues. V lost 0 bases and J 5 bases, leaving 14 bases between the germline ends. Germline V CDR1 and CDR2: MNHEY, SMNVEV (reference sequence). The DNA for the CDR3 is TGTGCCAGCAGTTTATCGTGGCTGTTCGGGGACGAGCAGTACTTC. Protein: CASSLSWLFGDEQYF.

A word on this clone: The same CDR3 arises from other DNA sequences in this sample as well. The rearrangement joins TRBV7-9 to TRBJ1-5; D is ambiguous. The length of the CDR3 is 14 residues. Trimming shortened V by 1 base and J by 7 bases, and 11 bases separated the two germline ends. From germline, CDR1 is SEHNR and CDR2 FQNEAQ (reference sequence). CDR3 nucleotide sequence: TGTGCCAGCAGCTTAGGGGGTTCCGGCCAGCCCCAGCATTTT. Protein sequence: CASSLGGSGQPQHF.

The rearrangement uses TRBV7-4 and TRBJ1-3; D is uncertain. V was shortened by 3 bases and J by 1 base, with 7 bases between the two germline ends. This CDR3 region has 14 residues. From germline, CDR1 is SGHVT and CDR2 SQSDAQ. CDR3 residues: CASSFGRSGNTIYF. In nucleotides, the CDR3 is TGTGCCAGCAGCTTCGGACGGTCTGGAAACACCATATATTTT.

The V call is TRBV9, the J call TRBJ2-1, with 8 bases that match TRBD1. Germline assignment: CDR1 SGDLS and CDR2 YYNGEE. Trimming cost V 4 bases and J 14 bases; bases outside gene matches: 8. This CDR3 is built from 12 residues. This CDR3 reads CASSSRTGTEFF. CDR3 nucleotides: TGTGCCAGCAGCTCTCGGACAGGGACGGAGTTCTTC.

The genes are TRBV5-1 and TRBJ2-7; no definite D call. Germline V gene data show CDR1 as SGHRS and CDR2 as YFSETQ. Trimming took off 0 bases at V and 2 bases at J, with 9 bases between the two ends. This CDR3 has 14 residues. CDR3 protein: CASSLGSIAYEQYF. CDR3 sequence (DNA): TGCGCCAGCAGCTTGGGGTCCATCGCCTACGAGCAGTACTTC. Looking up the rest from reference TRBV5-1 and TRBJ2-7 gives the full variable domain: KAGVTQTPRYLIKTRGQQVTLSCSPISGHRSVSWYQQTPGQGLQFLFEYFSETQRNKGNFPGRFSGRQFSNSRSEMNVSTLELGDSALYLCASSLGSIAYEQYFGPGTRLTVT.

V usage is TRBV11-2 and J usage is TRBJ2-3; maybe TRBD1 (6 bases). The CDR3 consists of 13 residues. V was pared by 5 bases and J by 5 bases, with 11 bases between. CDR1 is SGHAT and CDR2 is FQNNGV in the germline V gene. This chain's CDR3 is CASSHTGLDTQYF. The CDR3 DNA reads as TGTGCCAGCAGCCACACAGGGTTAGATACGCAGTATTTT.